A single sample gave rise to the 20 T cell receptor beta chains below, sequenced in a study of synovial regulatory T cells in juvenile arthritis. Assay used: immunoSEQ multiplex PCR; TCRdb lists only in-frame clones, some missing. Its table records 6,000 or so clones. Input material: Treg cells from blood. Sample subset: remaining (HLA-DR-negative) circulating blood Treg cells. The receptors shown here come from a donor younger than 30 with juvenile idiopathic arthritis.

This chain uses TRBV30 with TRBJ2-3. This CDR3 has 10 residues. DNA was not recorded. Germline lookup yields CDR1 GTSNPN and CDR2 SVGIG (reference sequence). CDR3 residues: CALITDTQYF.

The V and J genes are TRBV7-2 and TRBJ2-3; TCRdb gives TRBD1 as the D gene, but with no DNA this cannot be confirmed. CDR3 length equals 18 residues. No DNA was logged. Per germline, CDR1 SGHTA and CDR2 FQGNSA. This CDR3 reads CASSPWTGIGSSTDTQYF.

V gene TRBV5-1 combines with J gene TRBJ1-3. The CDR3 runs 15 residues. The record lacks a DNA sequence. CDR1 SGHRS and CDR2 YFSETQ come from the germline V gene. CDR3 region: CASRAGQSSGNTIYF.

This clone is labeled medium-sized based on frequency. The J gene is TRBJ2-7, the V gene TRBV19. CDR1 LNHDA and CDR2 SQIVND come from the germline V gene (reference sequence). The CDR3 extends over 14 amino acids. There is no recorded DNA. Here the CDR3 reads CASATVATLGEQYF.

The rearrangement uses TRBV7-2 and TRBJ2-3; TCRdb's assignment of TRBD2 cannot be checked, as there is no DNA. CDR3 size: 17 residues. DNA is not on record. The V gene's germline CDR1 is SGHTA and CDR2 FQGNSA. The CDR3 protein is CASSLLAGALATDTQYF.

This chain joins TRBV20-1 and TRBJ2-1. Germline V CDR1 and CDR2: DFQATT, SNEGSKA (reference sequence). The CDR3 consists of 11 residues. No DNA is listed. The CDR3 region is CSARDFGEQFF.

V is TRBV10-3 and J is TRBJ2-1; with no DNA, the TCRdb D assignment of TRBD2 cannot be verified. Per germline, CDR1 ENHRY and CDR2 SYGVKD. The CDR3 is 13 amino acids. The nucleotide record is missing. This chain's CDR3 is CAIQRESFLEQFF.

The chain combines TRBV18 with TRBJ2-1; TCRdb reports TRBD1, a call that lacks DNA to check it against. CDR3 length: 14 residues. No DNA sequence was recorded. The germline V gene encodes CDR1 KGHSH and CDR2 LQKENI. This chain's CDR3 is CASSPVHRVDEQFF. The complete variable domain, with remaining parts taken from reference TRBV18 and TRBJ2-1, reads NAGVMQNPRHLVRRRGQEARLRCSPMKGHSHVYWYRQLPEEGLKFMVYLQKENIIDESGMPKERFSAEFPKEGPSILRIQQVVRGDSAAYFCASSPVHRVDEQFFGPGTRLTVL.

This sequence joins TRBV5-1 and TRBJ2-5; TCRdb reports TRBD2, a call that lacks DNA to check it against. Germline V gene data show CDR1 as SGHRS and CDR2 as YFSETQ. The CDR3 extends over 18 amino acids. The coding DNA is unavailable. The CDR3 here is CASSSRTSGRTSQETQYF.

This chain links TRBV6-1 with TRBJ2-1; TCRdb indicates TRBD2, and absent DNA this call remains unverified. The germline V gene has CDR1 MNHNS and CDR2 SASEGT. The CDR3 is 12 residues long. No DNA appears here. The CDR3 loop is CASTLSYNEQFF.

The chain links TRBV27 to TRBJ1-6; TCRdb returns TRBD1, unconfirmable since there is no DNA. From germline, CDR1 is MNHEY and CDR2 SMNVEV (reference sequence). The CDR3 has 16 residues. The DNA sequence is not available. The CDR3 protein is CASSLFPRNYNSPLHF.

The genes are TRBV10-3 and TRBJ2-5; TCRdb designates TRBD1, a call that cannot be tested without DNA. The V gene's germline CDR1 is ENHRY and CDR2 SYGVKD. The CDR3 has 15 amino acids. Only the protein is available. The chain's CDR3 is CAISEWAWDKETQYF.

This clone is deemed medium-sized by its frequency. The gene calls are TRBV28 and TRBJ1-5; no DNA is available, so the TRBD1 call from TCRdb remains unchecked. The length of the CDR3 is 12 residues. DNA for this receptor is not on file. Germline V CDR1 and CDR2: MDHEN, SYDVKM. The CDR3 sequence is CAGKTGDQPQHF.

The genes are TRBV10-3 and TRBJ2-7. Germline-derived CDR1 and CDR2 are ENHRY and SYGVKD. The CDR3 has 13 residues. No DNA sequence is on record. The CDR3: CAIGQGQAYEQYF.

The chain has TRBV18 and TRBJ1-5; TCRdb's D call, TRBD1, is unchecked because there is no DNA. Per the germline V gene, CDR1 is KGHSH and CDR2 is LQKENI. This CDR3 comprises 15 residues. Only the protein is available. CDR3 residues: CASSPRAASNQPQHF. Together with reference TRBV18 and TRBJ1-5, the CDR3 gives the full variable domain: NAGVMQNPRHLVRRRGQEARLRCSPMKGHSHVYWYRQLPEEGLKFMVYLQKENIIDESGMPKERFSAEFPKEGPSILRIQQVVRGDSAAYFCASSPRAASNQPQHFGDGTRLSIL.

This chain joins TRBV6-5 and TRBJ2-1. Germline V gene sequence: CDR1 MNHEY, CDR2 SVGAGI. The CDR3 runs to 11 residues. The record lacks a DNA sequence. CDR3 in amino acids: CASHGYNEQFF.

The chain is built from TRBV18 and TRBJ2-1. Per germline, CDR1 KGHSH and CDR2 LQKENI. The CDR3 is made up of 13 amino acids. No DNA accompanies this entry. The CDR3 reads CASSGGGYNEQFF.

The chain is built from TRBV14 and TRBJ1-2; TCRdb reports TRBD1, a call that lacks DNA to check it against. The germline V gene encodes CDR1 SGHDN and CDR2 FVKESK. This CDR3 spans 13 amino acids. No coding sequence is recorded. Here the CDR3 reads CASSLQGFYGYTF.

The chain combines TRBV5-5 with TRBJ1-2; lacking DNA, the TRBD1 call made by TCRdb goes unchecked. Per germline, CDR1 SGHKS and CDR2 YYEKEE (reference sequence). CDR3 length: 14 residues. The coding DNA is unavailable. This CDR3 is CASSLVGQQYGYTF.

The chain combines TRBV28 with TRBJ2-7; TCRdb gives TRBD2 as the D gene, but with no DNA this cannot be confirmed. The CDR3 contains 14 residues. No DNA sequence was recorded. CDR1 and CDR2 (germline): MDHEN, SYDVKM. CDR3 residues: CASSYSGSSYEQYF. The full variable domain, its missing parts supplied by reference TRBV28 and TRBJ2-7, is DVKVTQSSRYLVKRTGEKVFLECVQDMDHENMFWYRQDPGLGLRLIYFSYDVKMKEKGDIPEGYSVSREKKERFSLILESASTNQTSMYLCASSYSGSSYEQYFGPGTRLTVT.